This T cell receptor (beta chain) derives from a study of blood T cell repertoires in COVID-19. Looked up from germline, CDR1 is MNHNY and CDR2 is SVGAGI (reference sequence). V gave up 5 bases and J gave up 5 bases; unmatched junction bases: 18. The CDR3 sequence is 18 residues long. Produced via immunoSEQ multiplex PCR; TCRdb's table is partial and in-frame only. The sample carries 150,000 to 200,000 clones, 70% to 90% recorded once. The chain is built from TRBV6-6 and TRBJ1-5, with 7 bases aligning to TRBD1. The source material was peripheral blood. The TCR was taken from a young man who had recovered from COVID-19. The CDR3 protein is CASSLNQYPRQGDQPQHF. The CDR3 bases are TGTGCCAGCAGTCTCAACCAATACCCCAGACAGGGTGATCAGCCCCAGCATTTT.